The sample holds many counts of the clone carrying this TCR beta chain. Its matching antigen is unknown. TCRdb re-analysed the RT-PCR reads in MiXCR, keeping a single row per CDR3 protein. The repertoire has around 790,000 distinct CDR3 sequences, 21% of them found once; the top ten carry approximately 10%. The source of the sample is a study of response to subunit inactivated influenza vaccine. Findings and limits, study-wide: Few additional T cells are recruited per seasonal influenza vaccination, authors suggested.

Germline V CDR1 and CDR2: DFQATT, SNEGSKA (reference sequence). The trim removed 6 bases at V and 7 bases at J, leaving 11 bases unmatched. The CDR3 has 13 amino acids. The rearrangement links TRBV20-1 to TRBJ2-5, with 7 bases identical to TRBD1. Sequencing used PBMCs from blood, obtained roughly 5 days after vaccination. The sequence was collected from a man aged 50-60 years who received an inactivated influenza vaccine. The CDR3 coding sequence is TGCAGTGCCATCACCGGGACAGCCGGGACCCAGTACTTC. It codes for CSAITGTAGTQYF.